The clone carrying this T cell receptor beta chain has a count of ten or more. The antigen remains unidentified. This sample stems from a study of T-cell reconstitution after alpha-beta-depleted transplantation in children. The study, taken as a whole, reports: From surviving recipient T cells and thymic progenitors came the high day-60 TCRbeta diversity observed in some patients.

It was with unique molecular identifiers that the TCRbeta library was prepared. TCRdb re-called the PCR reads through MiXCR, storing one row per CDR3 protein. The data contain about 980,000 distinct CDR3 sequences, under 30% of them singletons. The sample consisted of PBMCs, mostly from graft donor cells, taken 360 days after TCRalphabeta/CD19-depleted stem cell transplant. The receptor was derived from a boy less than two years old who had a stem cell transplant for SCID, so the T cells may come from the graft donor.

The CDR3 here is CASSKLAGGTDTQYF. The CDR3 DNA reads as TGTGCCAGCAGCAAACTAGCGGGGGGCACAGATACGCAGTATTTT. V usage is TRBV6-1 and J usage is TRBJ2-3, with 11 nucleotides matching TRBD2. The CDR3 is made up of 15 amino acids. Germline CDR1 and CDR2: MNHNS and SASEGT. After removal of 6 bases from V and 1 base from J, the junction contained 3 bases not matched to a gene.